These T cell receptor beta chains were read from a single sample in a study of blood T cell repertoires in COVID-19. Method: immunoSEQ multiplex PCR; TCRdb's copy keeps in-frame clones and lacks some. The sample lists hundreds of thousands of clones, roughly 90% occurring once. The specimen sequenced was PBMCs or T cells enriched from blood (not recorded which). These receptors originate from a woman younger than 45 who had recovered from COVID-19. Each CDR3 is given with its conserved first and last residue. Each record gives: D gene, V gene, clone size, J gene, CDR3 DNA, CDR3 protein. D genes are given only for firm matches. Expanded clones are given a class, and other clones once, few, many or no size at all.

d_call: -
v_call: TRBV5-1
clone_size: -
j_call: TRBJ2-2
cdr3_nt: TGCGCCAGCAGCTTGGTTATACAGAACACCGGGGAGCTGTTTTTT
cdr3_aa: CASSLVIQNTGELFF

d_call: TRBD1
v_call: TRBV13
clone_size: -
j_call: TRBJ1-2
cdr3_nt: TGTGCCAGCAGCTTAGAAGAGGGACAGCTTAACTATGGCTACACCTTC
cdr3_aa: CASSLEEGQLNYGYTF

d_call: TRBD1
v_call: TRBV7-9
clone_size: -
j_call: TRBJ2-5
cdr3_nt: TGTGCCAGCAGCTTAGGGGACAGGGCAGAGACCCAGTACTTC
cdr3_aa: CASSLGDRAETQYF

d_call: TRBD1
v_call: TRBV30
clone_size: -
j_call: TRBJ2-3
cdr3_nt: TGTGCCTGGAGTCAGACAGGGGGCAGCACAGATACGCAGTATTTT
cdr3_aa: CAWSQTGGSTDTQYF

d_call: TRBD1
v_call: TRBV11-2
clone_size: -
j_call: TRBJ1-2
cdr3_nt: TGTGCCAGCAGCTATAATGACAGGGCCCTCTATGGCTACACCTTC
cdr3_aa: CASSYNDRALYGYTF

d_call: TRBD2
v_call: TRBV9
clone_size: -
j_call: TRBJ2-3
cdr3_nt: TGTGCCAGCAGCGAGCGGGCCGTACTAGCGGGAGAATTGGTGGGCACAGATACGCAGTATTTT
cdr3_aa: CASSERAVLAGELVGTDTQYF

d_call: -
v_call: TRBV7-9
clone_size: -
j_call: TRBJ2-7
cdr3_nt: TGTGCCAGCAGCTTAATGGGGACTGCCTCCTACGAGCAGTACTTC
cdr3_aa: CASSLMGTASYEQYF

d_call: TRBD1
v_call: TRBV15
clone_size: once
j_call: TRBJ2-7
cdr3_nt: TGTGCCACCAGAGGACAGGGAGTCCACGAGCAGTACTTC
cdr3_aa: CATRGQGVHEQYF

d_call: -
v_call: TRBV5-1
clone_size: -
j_call: TRBJ1-2
cdr3_nt: TGCGCCAGCAGCTATGACGGAGCTGACTATGGCTACACCTTC
cdr3_aa: CASSYDGADYGYTF

d_call: TRBD1
v_call: TRBV10-3
clone_size: -
j_call: TRBJ1-2
cdr3_nt: TGTGCCATCAGGGCCACAGGGGGCGCGTCTAACTATGGCTACACCTTC
cdr3_aa: CAIRATGGASNYGYTF

d_call: TRBD2
v_call: TRBV7-9
clone_size: -
j_call: TRBJ2-5
cdr3_nt: TGTGCCAGCAGTTATAGCGGGGGCCTGAGAGGGACCCAGTACTTC
cdr3_aa: CASSYSGGLRGTQYF

d_call: TRBD2
v_call: TRBV18
clone_size: -
j_call: TRBJ2-5
cdr3_nt: TGTGCCAGCTCACCTCGGAGCGGGATGTTCCAAGAGACCCAGTACTTC
cdr3_aa: CASSPRSGMFQETQYF

d_call: TRBD1
v_call: TRBV6-5
clone_size: -
j_call: TRBJ1-5
cdr3_nt: TGTGCCAGCAGACAGACGGGACAGGGCGGTCAGCCCCAGCATTTT
cdr3_aa: CASRQTGQGGQPQHF

d_call: -
v_call: TRBV5-5
clone_size: -
j_call: TRBJ1-5
cdr3_nt: TGTGCCAGCAGCTTTTCAGCAGGGTCATTTTATCAGCCCCAGCATTTT
cdr3_aa: CASSFSAGSFYQPQHF

d_call: -
v_call: TRBV5-1
clone_size: -
j_call: TRBJ2-7
cdr3_nt: TGCGCCAGCAGCTTGAACAGGGCCTACGAGCAGTACTTC
cdr3_aa: CASSLNRAYEQYF

d_call: -
v_call: TRBV6-2/TRBV6-3
clone_size: -
j_call: TRBJ1-6
cdr3_nt: TGTGCCAGCAGCCCCGACAGACTCACTGCGAGTTCACCCCTCCACTTT
cdr3_aa: CASSPDRLTASSPLHF

d_call: -
v_call: TRBV5-4
clone_size: -
j_call: TRBJ2-7
cdr3_nt: TGTGCCAGCAGCTTGGATCCAGGGAACTCCTACGAGCAGTACTTC
cdr3_aa: CASSLDPGNSYEQYF

d_call: TRBD1
v_call: TRBV19
clone_size: -
j_call: TRBJ2-7
cdr3_nt: TGTGCCAGTATCCTTTCCGGGACAGATAATAGTTACGAGCAGTACTTC
cdr3_aa: CASILSGTDNSYEQYF

d_call: -
v_call: TRBV6-6
clone_size: -
j_call: TRBJ1-1
cdr3_nt: TGTGCCAGCAGTCCGACCCCGGCGGCTGAAGCTTTCTTT
cdr3_aa: CASSPTPAAEAFF

d_call: -
v_call: TRBV7-9
clone_size: -
j_call: TRBJ1-6
cdr3_nt: TGTGCCAGCAGCTTTGCAGGGAACTCACCCCTCCACTTT
cdr3_aa: CASSFAGNSPLHF

d_call: TRBD1
v_call: TRBV5-5
clone_size: -
j_call: TRBJ1-1
cdr3_nt: TGTGCCAGCAGCTTCTCCACAGGGGGTGGCACTGAAGCTTTCTTT
cdr3_aa: CASSFSTGGGTEAFF

d_call: TRBD2
v_call: TRBV2
clone_size: -
j_call: TRBJ2-1
cdr3_nt: TGTGCCAGCACCTCCACACTAGCGGGAGTGGATGAGCAGTTCTTC
cdr3_aa: CASTSTLAGVDEQFF

d_call: -
v_call: TRBV10-3
clone_size: -
j_call: TRBJ1-3
cdr3_nt: TGTGCCATCAGTGAGTCGGGGGCGACTGGAAACACCATATATTTT
cdr3_aa: CAISESGATGNTIYF

d_call: -
v_call: TRBV19
clone_size: -
j_call: TRBJ1-5
cdr3_nt: TGTGCCAGTAGTATCCCGCTACGGGGGATCAATCAGCCCCAGCATTTT
cdr3_aa: CASSIPLRGINQPQHF

d_call: -
v_call: TRBV11-2
clone_size: once
j_call: TRBJ1-1
cdr3_nt: TGTGCCAGCAGCGCCTACAGGGTTGGAACTGAAGCTTTCTTT
cdr3_aa: CASSAYRVGTEAFF

d_call: TRBD1
v_call: TRBV15
clone_size: -
j_call: TRBJ1-5
cdr3_nt: TGTGCCACCAGCGAGAGACAGGGGGTCAATCAGCCCCAGCATTTT
cdr3_aa: CATSERQGVNQPQHF

d_call: -
v_call: TRBV28
clone_size: -
j_call: TRBJ2-7
cdr3_nt: TGTGCCAGCAGTTTTGGGTTTTGGGGCTCACGCTCCTACGAGCAGTACTTC
cdr3_aa: CASSFGFWGSRSYEQYF

d_call: -
v_call: TRBV12-3/TRBV12-4
clone_size: -
j_call: TRBJ2-1
cdr3_nt: TGTGCCAGCAGTCCGAGAATTGAAAATGAGCAGTTCTTC
cdr3_aa: CASSPRIENEQFF

d_call: -
v_call: TRBV9
clone_size: -
j_call: TRBJ1-1
cdr3_nt: TGTGCCAGCAGCGTAGTAGTAGGGGTGGGCACTGAAGCTTTCTTT
cdr3_aa: CASSVVVGVGTEAFF

d_call: -
v_call: TRBV14
clone_size: -
j_call: TRBJ1-1
cdr3_nt: TGTGCCAGCAGCCAAGAATGGGGGGGCACTGAAGCTTTCTTT
cdr3_aa: CASSQEWGGTEAFF

d_call: -
v_call: TRBV7-9
clone_size: -
j_call: TRBJ1-2
cdr3_nt: TGTGCCAGCAGCTTGAACCAACAGGCGACCTATGGCTACACCTTC
cdr3_aa: CASSLNQQATYGYTF

d_call: TRBD1
v_call: TRBV28
clone_size: -
j_call: TRBJ1-2
cdr3_nt: TGTGCCAGCGAATCGGGACAGGGAAACTATGGCTACACCTTC
cdr3_aa: CASESGQGNYGYTF

d_call: -
v_call: TRBV7-6
clone_size: -
j_call: TRBJ2-5
cdr3_nt: TGTGCCAGCAGCTTGGGAGTGTTTCCGGACCAAGAGACCCAGTACTTC
cdr3_aa: CASSLGVFPDQETQYF

d_call: TRBD1
v_call: TRBV15
clone_size: -
j_call: TRBJ1-1
cdr3_nt: TGTGCCACCAGCAGAAGAGACAGGGGAAGTGAAGCTTTCTTT
cdr3_aa: CATSRRDRGSEAFF

d_call: -
v_call: TRBV3-1/TRBV3-2
clone_size: -
j_call: TRBJ1-6
cdr3_nt: TGTGCCAGCAGCCATGAGAATTCACCCCTCCACTTT
cdr3_aa: CASSHENSPLHF

d_call: TRBD2
v_call: TRBV5-1
clone_size: -
j_call: TRBJ2-5
cdr3_nt: TGCGCCAGCAGCCCCGGGACTAGCGGGAGGGCCCTCCTGACCCCCCAAGAGACCCAGTACTTC
cdr3_aa: CASSPGTSGRALLTPQETQYF

d_call: -
v_call: TRBV11-2
clone_size: -
j_call: TRBJ2-1
cdr3_nt: TGTGCCAGCAGCTTAGAGTGGACTTACAATGAGCAGTTCTTC
cdr3_aa: CASSLEWTYNEQFF

d_call: TRBD2
v_call: TRBV27
clone_size: -
j_call: TRBJ2-7
cdr3_nt: TGTGCCAGCAGTAATCTGGGGAGCGGGACCTACGAGCAGTACTTC
cdr3_aa: CASSNLGSGTYEQYF

d_call: TRBD1
v_call: TRBV19
clone_size: -
j_call: TRBJ1-1
cdr3_nt: TGTGCCAGTAGTGGGACAGCAGATGAAGCTTTCTTT
cdr3_aa: CASSGTADEAFF

d_call: TRBD1
v_call: TRBV19
clone_size: -
j_call: TRBJ1-4
cdr3_nt: TGTGCCAGTACCTATACAGGGGGAAATGAAAAACTGTTTTTT
cdr3_aa: CASTYTGGNEKLFF

d_call: -
v_call: TRBV30
clone_size: -
j_call: TRBJ1-4
cdr3_nt: TGTGCCTGGAATGGGCAGTCTAATGAAAAACTGTTTTTT
cdr3_aa: CAWNGQSNEKLFF

d_call: -
v_call: TRBV28
clone_size: -
j_call: TRBJ1-2
cdr3_nt: TGTGCCAGCAGTCAGAACAGGATACCTAACTATGGCTACACCTTC
cdr3_aa: CASSQNRIPNYGYTF

d_call: -
v_call: TRBV30
clone_size: -
j_call: TRBJ2-3
cdr3_nt: TGTGCTTGGACCGGCGGGATCACAGATACGCAGTATTTT
cdr3_aa: CAWTGGITDTQYF

d_call: -
v_call: TRBV29-1
clone_size: -
j_call: TRBJ1-2
cdr3_nt: TGCAGCGTTGGCTACAGTAAAGCATATGGCTACACCTTC
cdr3_aa: CSVGYSKAYGYTF

d_call: -
v_call: TRBV6-5
clone_size: few
j_call: TRBJ2-7
cdr3_nt: TGTGCCAGCAGTTACTCGGGAGACAATGCCTACGAGCAGTACTTC
cdr3_aa: CASSYSGDNAYEQYF

d_call: -
v_call: TRBV28
clone_size: -
j_call: TRBJ1-2
cdr3_nt: TGTGCCAGCGGTGGGCCTTGGACTAACTATGGCTACACCTTC
cdr3_aa: CASGGPWTNYGYTF

d_call: TRBD1
v_call: TRBV19
clone_size: -
j_call: TRBJ1-6
cdr3_nt: TGTGCCAGTAGTGCCGCCGGGACAGGGGGTAATTCACCCCTCCACTTT
cdr3_aa: CASSAAGTGGNSPLHF

d_call: TRBD1
v_call: TRBV5-1
clone_size: -
j_call: TRBJ2-3
cdr3_nt: TGCGCCAGCAGCTCGGACAGGCCTCTTAGCGCAGATACGCAGTATTTT
cdr3_aa: CASSSDRPLSADTQYF

d_call: TRBD1
v_call: TRBV27
clone_size: -
j_call: TRBJ1-5
cdr3_nt: TGTGCCAGCAGTCCCCGGCCCACAGGGGGGGTTATGGCCCAGCATTTT
cdr3_aa: CASSPRPTGGVMAQHF

d_call: TRBD1
v_call: TRBV5-6
clone_size: -
j_call: TRBJ1-1
cdr3_nt: TGTGCCAGCAGCCCAATAGGGGGACAGCTGAACACTGAAGCTTTCTTT
cdr3_aa: CASSPIGGQLNTEAFF